The count of the clone carrying this T cell receptor beta chain is one. Its specificity is unknown. The CDR3 covers 14 residues. Germline assignment: CDR1 MGHRA and CDR2 YSYEKL. The V and J ends lost 4 bases and 6 bases respectively, with 12 bases between them. This entry belongs to a study of T cells in localized non-small cell lung cancer. Study findings and constraints: Appearing in adjacent lung were a median about 50 of the top 100 tumor clones. There was an association of higher blood T cell density with longer overall survival. Adjacent uninvolved lung had the highest clonality, suggesting focused antigen responses. Heterogeneity within the tumor remains possible, as just one region underwent sequencing.

Data came from immunoSEQ multiplex PCR; TCRdb stores just in-frame clones and leaves some out. This sample yields around 20,000 clones, of which around 91% are seen a single time; 8.4% belongs to the top ten. The sequence was collected from a man between 40 and 70 years old with stage I lung adenocarcinoma. The sample was peripheral blood, taken before any cancer treatment. The rearrangement links TRBV4-1 to TRBJ2-2, with D possibly being TRBD1 (6 bases). CDR3 loop: CASSPQPGAGELFF. In nucleotides, the CDR3 is TGCGCCAGCAGCCCTCAGCCAGGGGCCGGGGAGCTGTTTTTT.